These 5 T cell receptor beta chains share one sample of origin, sequenced in a study of cytomegalovirus exposure and HLA in healthy donors. This PCR relied on a set of 60 Vbeta primers and 13 Jbeta primers. Some clones are missing from TCRdb's copy, which holds only in-frame ones; the method was immunoSEQ multiplex PCR. The data contain approximately 130,000 clones, approximately 86% of them singletons. Material: PBMCs. The source is a boy aged 5-17 years in good health and CMV-seronegative.

V gene TRBV25-1 combines with J gene TRBJ2-7; D may be TRBD1 (7 bases). Per germline, CDR1 MGHDK and CDR2 SYGVNS. The CDR3 is 14 amino acids. V dropped 3 bases and J dropped 2 bases, with 11 bases sitting between them. CDR3 nucleotides: TGTGCCAGCAGTGAGGCGGGACAGACCTACGAGCAGTACTTC. This translates into CASSEAGQTYEQYF.

This chain uses TRBV2 with TRBJ2-5; D gene ambiguous. Judging by the DNA end, TRBJ2-7 fits better; the J call may be wrong. Germline values: CDR1 SNHLY, CDR2 FYNNEI. The CDR3 is 14 residues long. The CDR3 region has the DNA TGTGCCAGCAACAAATGGGCCGTAACCTACGAGCAGTACTTC. Amino acid sequence: CASNKWAVTYEQYF.

The V and J genes are TRBV6-5 and TRBJ2-2; D remains ambiguous. CDR3 length: 14 amino acids. Deletions cut 2 bases from V and 6 bases from J, with 10 bases between. CDR1 and CDR2 (germline): MNHEY, SVGAGI. CDR3 amino acids: CASSYTPIAGELFF. For the CDR3, the DNA is TGTGCCAGCAGTTACACCCCTATAGCCGGGGAGCTGTTTTTT.

The V gene is TRBV5-4, the J gene TRBJ2-7; 10 positions match TRBD2. V was clipped by 0 bases and J by 5 bases; unmatched bases: 11. CDR3 length equals 17 residues. Germline V CDR1 and CDR2: SGHNT, YYREEE (reference sequence). This CDR3 is CASSLAASGGSLHEQYF. The CDR3 nucleotides are TGTGCCAGCAGCTTGGCGGCTAGCGGGGGTAGCCTCCACGAGCAGTACTTC. The variable domain in full, completed from reference TRBV5-4 and TRBJ2-7, reads ETGVTQSPTHLIKTRGQQVTLRCSSQSGHNTVSWYQQALGQGPQFIFQYYREEENGRGNFPPRFSGLQFPNYSSELNVNALELDDSALYLCASSLAASGGSLHEQYFGPGTRLTVT.

This clone showed up just a few times. The V call is TRBV5-6, the J call TRBJ1-5, with a possible D match to TRBD1 (5 bases). Trimming stripped 0 bases from V and 5 bases from J, with 9 bases between. Per germline, CDR1 SGHDT and CDR2 YYEEEE. The CDR3 has 14 amino acids. Here the CDR3 reads CASSLGTPDQPQHF. The CDR3 nucleotides are TGTGCCAGCAGCTTGGGGACACCCGATCAGCCCCAGCATTTT.